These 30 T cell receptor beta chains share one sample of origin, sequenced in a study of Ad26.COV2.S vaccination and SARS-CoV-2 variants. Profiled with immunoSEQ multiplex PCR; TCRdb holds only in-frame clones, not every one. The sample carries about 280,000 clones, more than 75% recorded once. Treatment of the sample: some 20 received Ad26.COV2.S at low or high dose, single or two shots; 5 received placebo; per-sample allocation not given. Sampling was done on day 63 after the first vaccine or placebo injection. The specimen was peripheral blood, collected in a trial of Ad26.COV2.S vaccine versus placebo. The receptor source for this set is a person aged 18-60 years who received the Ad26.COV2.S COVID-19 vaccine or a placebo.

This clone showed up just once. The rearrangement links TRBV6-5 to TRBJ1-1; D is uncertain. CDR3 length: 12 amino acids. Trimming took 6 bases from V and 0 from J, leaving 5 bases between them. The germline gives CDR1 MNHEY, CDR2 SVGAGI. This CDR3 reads CASRSVNTEAFF. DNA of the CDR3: TGTGCCAGCAGGTCCGTGAACACTGAAGCTTTCTTT.

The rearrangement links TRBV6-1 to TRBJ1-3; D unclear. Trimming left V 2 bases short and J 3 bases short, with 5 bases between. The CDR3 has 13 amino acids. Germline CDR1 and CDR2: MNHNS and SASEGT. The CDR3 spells CASSETIGNTIYF. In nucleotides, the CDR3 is TGTGCCAGCAGTGAAACTATTGGAAACACCATATATTTT.

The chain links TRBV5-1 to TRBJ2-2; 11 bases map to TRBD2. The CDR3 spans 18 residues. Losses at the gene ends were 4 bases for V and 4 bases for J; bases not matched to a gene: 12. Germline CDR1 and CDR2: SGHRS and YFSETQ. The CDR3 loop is CASSKGTSGHLRTGELFF. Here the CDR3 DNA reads TGCGCCAGCAGCAAAGGGACTAGCGGCCACCTGCGCACCGGGGAGCTGTTTTTT.

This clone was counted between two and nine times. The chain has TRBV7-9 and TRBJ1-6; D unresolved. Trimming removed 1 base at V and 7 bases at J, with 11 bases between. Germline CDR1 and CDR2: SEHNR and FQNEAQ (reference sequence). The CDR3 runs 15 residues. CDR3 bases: TGTGCCAGCAGCTTAGGAACTACTCAGAATTCACCCCTCCACTTT. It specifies CASSLGTTQNSPLHF.

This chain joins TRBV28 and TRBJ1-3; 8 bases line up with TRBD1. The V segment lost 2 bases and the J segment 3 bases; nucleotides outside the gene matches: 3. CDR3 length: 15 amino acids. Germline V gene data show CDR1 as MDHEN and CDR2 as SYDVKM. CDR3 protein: CASSLEQGVGNTIYF. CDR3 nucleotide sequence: TGTGCCAGCAGTTTAGAACAGGGGGTTGGAAACACCATATATTTT.

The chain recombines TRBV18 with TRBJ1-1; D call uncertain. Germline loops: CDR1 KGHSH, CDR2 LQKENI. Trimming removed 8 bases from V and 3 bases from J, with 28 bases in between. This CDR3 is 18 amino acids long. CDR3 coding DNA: TGTGCCAGCGATCCCGGGTATGTAGGGCAACGGCGGGACACTGAAGCTTTCTTT. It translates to CASDPGYVGQRRDTEAFF.

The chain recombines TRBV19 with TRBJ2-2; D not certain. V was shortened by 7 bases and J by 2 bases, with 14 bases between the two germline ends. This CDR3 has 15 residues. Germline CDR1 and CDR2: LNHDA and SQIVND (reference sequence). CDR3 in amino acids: CASTITNINTGELFF. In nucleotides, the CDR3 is TGTGCCAGTACCATAACTAATATAAACACCGGGGAGCTGTTTTTT.

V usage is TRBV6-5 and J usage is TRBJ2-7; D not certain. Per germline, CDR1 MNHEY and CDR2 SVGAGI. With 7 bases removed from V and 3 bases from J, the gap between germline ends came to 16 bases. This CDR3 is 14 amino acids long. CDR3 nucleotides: TGTGCCAGCACCCTGGGCCCCCGTGGCTACGAGCAGTACTTC. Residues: CASTLGPRGYEQYF.

CDR3 protein: CASSQETGPSSGNTIYF. The DNA for the CDR3 is TGTGCCAGCAGCCAAGAGACGGGCCCTTCCTCTGGAAACACCATATATTTT. The V call is TRBV4-2, the J call TRBJ1-3, with unresolved D. CDR1 is LGHNA and CDR2 is YNFKEQ in the germline V gene. There are 17 residues in the CDR3. Trimming stripped 0 bases from V and 0 bases from J, with 12 bases between.

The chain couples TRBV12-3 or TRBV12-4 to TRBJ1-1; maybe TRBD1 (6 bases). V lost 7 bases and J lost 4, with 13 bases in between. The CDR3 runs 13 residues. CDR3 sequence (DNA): TGTGCCAGCACCCTCAGGGGAGGCACTGAAGCTTTCTTT. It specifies CASTLRGGTEAFF.

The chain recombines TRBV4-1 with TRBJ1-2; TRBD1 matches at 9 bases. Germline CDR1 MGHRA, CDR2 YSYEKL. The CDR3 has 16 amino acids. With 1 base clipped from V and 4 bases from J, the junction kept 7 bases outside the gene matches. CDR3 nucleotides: TGCGCCAGCAGCCAAGCGGGACAGGGCGGTCTCTATGGCTACACCTTC. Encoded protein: CASSQAGQGGLYGYTF.

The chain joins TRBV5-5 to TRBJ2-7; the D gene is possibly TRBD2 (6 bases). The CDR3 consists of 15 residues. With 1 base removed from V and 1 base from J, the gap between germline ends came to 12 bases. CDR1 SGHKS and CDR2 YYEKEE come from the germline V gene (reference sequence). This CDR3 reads CASSLSGGGSYEQYF. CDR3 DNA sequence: TGTGCCAGCAGCTTGAGTGGCGGAGGGTCCTACGAGCAGTACTTC.

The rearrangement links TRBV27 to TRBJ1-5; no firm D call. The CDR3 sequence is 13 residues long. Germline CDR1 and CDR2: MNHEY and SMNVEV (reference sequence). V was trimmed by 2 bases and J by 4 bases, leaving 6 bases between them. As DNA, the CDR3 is TGTGCCAGCAGTTTACTGGGGAATCAGCCCCAGCATTTT. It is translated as CASSLLGNQPQHF.

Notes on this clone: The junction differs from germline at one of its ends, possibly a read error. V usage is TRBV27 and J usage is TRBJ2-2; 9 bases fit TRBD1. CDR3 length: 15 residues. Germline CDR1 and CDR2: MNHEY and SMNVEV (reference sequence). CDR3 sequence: CASRNRGRNSGELFF. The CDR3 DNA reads TGTGCCAGCAGAAACAGGGGGCGGAACTCCGGGGAGCTGTTTTTT.

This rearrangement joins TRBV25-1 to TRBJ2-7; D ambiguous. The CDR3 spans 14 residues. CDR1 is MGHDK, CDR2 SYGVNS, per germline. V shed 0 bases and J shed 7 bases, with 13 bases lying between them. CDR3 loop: CASSEYWASWEQYF. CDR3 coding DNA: TGTGCCAGCAGTGAATATTGGGCTTCGTGGGAGCAGTACTTC.

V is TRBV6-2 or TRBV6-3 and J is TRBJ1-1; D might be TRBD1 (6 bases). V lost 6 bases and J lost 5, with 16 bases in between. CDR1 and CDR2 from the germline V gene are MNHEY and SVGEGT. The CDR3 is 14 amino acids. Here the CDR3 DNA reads TGTGCCAGCAGCCCCCCGGGGCAGGGGACTGAAGCTTTCTTT. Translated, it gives CASSPPGQGTEAFF.

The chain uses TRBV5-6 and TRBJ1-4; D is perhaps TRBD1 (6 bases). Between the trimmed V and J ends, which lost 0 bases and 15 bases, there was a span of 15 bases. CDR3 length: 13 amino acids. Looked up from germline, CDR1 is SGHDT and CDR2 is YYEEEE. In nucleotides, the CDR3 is TGTGCCAGCAGCTTGGGCCGCGGCTCAGGGGTGTTTTTT. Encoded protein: CASSLGRGSGVFF.

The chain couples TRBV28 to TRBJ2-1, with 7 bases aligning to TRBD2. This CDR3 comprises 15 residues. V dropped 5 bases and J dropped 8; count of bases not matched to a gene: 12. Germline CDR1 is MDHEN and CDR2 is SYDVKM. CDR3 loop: CASSRQSSGTYEQFF. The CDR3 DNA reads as TGTGCCAGCAGTCGACAATCGAGCGGGACCTATGAGCAGTTCTTC.

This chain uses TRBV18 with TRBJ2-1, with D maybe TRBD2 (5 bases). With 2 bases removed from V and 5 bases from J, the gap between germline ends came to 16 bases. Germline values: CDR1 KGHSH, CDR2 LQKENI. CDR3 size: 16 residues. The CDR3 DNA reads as TGTGCCAGCTCACCATCCGAGGGCGGGCAGAACAATGAGCAGTTCTTC. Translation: CASSPSEGGQNNEQFF.

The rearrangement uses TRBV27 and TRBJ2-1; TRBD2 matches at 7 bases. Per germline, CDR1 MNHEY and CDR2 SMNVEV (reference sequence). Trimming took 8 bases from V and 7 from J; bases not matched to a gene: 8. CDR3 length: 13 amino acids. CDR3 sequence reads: CASGRDYENEQFF. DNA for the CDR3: TGTGCCAGCGGCCGGGACTACGAAAATGAGCAGTTCTTC.

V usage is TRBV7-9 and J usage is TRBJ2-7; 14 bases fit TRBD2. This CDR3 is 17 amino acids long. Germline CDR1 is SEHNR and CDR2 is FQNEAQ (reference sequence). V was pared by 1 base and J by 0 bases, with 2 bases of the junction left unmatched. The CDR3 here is CASSLGLAGGLSYEQYF. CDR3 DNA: TGTGCCAGCAGCTTAGGACTAGCGGGGGGGCTCTCCTACGAGCAGTACTTC. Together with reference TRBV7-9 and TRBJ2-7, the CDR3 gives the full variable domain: DTGVSQNPRHKITKRGQNVTFRCDPISEHNRLYWYRQTLGQGPEFLTYFQNEAQLEKSRLLSDRFSAERPKGSFSTLEIQRTEQGDSAMYLCASSLGLAGGLSYEQYFGPGTRLTVT.

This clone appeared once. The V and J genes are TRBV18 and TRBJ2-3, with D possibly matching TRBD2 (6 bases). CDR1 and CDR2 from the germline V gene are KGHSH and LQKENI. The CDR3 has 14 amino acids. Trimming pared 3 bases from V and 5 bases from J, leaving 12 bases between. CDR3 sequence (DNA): TGTGCCAGCTCACCGACCTGGGGGGAAGATACGCAGTATTTT. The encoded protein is CASSPTWGEDTQYF.

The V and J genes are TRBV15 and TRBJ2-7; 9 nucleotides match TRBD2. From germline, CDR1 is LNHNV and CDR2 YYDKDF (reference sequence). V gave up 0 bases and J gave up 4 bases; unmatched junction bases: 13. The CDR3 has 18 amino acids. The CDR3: CATSREYYSGGFSYEQYF. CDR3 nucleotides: TGTGCCACCAGCAGAGAATACTATAGCGGGGGCTTTTCTTACGAGCAGTACTTC.

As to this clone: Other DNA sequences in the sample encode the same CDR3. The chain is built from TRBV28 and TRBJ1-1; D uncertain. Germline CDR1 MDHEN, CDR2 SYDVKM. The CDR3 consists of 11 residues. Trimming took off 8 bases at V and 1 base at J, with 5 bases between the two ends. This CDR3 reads CASLGNTEAFF. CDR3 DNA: TGTGCCAGCCTAGGGAACACTGAAGCTTTCTTT.

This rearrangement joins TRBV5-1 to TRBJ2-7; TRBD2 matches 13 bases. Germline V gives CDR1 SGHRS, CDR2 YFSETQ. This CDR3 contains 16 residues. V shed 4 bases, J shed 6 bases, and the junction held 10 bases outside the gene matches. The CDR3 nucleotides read TGCGCCAGCAGCCCCGGACTAGCGGGAGAGGTAGGCGAGCAGTACTTC. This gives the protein CASSPGLAGEVGEQYF. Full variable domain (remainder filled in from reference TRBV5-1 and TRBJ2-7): KAGVTQTPRYLIKTRGQQVTLSCSPISGHRSVSWYQQTPGQGLQFLFEYFSETQRNKGNFPGRFSGRQFSNSRSEMNVSTLELGDSALYLCASSPGLAGEVGEQYFGPGTRLTVT.

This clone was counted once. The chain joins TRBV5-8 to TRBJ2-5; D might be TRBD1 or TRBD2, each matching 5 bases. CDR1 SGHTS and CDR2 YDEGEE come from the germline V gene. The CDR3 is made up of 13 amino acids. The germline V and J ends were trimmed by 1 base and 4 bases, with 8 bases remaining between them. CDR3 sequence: CASSLSGRETQYF. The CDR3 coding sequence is TGTGCCAGCAGCTTGTCGGGGCGAGAGACCCAGTACTTC.

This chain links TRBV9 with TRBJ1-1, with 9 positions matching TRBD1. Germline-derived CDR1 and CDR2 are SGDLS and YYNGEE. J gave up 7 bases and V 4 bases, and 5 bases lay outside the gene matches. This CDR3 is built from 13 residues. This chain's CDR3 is CASSTGQGIEAFF. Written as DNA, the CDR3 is TGTGCCAGCAGCACGGGACAGGGTATTGAAGCTTTCTTT.

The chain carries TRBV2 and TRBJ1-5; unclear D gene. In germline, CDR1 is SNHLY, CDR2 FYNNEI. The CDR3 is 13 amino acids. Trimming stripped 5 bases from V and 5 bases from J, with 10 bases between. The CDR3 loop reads CASSLPGDQPQHF. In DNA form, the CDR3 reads TGTGCCAGCAGTCTCCCCGGGGATCAGCCCCAGCATTTT.

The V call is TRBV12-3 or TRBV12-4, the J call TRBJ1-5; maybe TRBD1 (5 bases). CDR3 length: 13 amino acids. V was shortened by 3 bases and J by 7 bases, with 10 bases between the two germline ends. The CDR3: CASSFARDQPQHF. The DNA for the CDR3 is TGTGCCAGCAGTTTTGCCAGGGACCAGCCCCAGCATTTT.

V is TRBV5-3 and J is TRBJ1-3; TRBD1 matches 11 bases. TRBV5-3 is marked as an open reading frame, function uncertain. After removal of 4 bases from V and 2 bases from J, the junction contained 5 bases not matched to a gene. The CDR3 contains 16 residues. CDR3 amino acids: CARSEGQGVPGNTIYF. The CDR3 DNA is TGTGCCAGAAGCGAGGGACAGGGGGTACCTGGAAACACCATATATTTT.